This T cell receptor beta chain is drawn from a study of blood T cell repertoires in COVID-19. This CDR3 comprises 15 residues. V lost 6 bases and J lost 3; bases outside the gene matches: 7. CDR1 and CDR2 (germline): LNHDA, SQIVND (reference sequence). Data came from immunoSEQ multiplex PCR; TCRdb stores just in-frame clones and leaves some out. The sample lists 250,000 to 300,000 clones; roughly 91% were seen once. The chain is built from TRBV19 and TRBJ2-3, with 9 bases matching TRBD2. The receptor was isolated from a woman aged 60 to 75 in a cohort exposed to, infected with or recovered from COVID-19 (not recorded which). The sequenced sample was PBMCs or T cells enriched from blood (not recorded which). The CDR3 nucleotides are TGTGCCAGTAGCAGGACTAGCGCAAAGACAGATACGCAGTATTTT. It specifies CASSRTSAKTDTQYF.